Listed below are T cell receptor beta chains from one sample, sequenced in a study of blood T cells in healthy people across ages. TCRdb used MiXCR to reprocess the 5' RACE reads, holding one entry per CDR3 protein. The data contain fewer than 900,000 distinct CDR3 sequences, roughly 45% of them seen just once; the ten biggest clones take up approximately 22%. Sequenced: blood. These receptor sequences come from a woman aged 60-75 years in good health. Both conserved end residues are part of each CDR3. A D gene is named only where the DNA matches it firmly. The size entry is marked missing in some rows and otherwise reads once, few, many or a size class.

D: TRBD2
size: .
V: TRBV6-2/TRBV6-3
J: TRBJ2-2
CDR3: CASSYSILAGGRTGELFF
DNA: TGTGCCAGCAGTTACTCGATTCTAGCGGGAGGTCGCACCGGGGAGCTGTTTTTT

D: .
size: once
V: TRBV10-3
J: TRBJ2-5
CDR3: CAISANPSPNEQYF
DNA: TGTGCCATCAGTGCTAATCCTTCTCCAAATGAGCAGTACTTC

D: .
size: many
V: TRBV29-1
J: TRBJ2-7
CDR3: CSVESGGLHYEQYF
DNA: TGCAGCGTTGAATCAGGTGGCCTTCACTACGAGCAGTACTTC

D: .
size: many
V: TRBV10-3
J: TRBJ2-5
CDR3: CAIRSSGNQETQYF
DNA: TGTGCCATCAGATCCAGTGGAAACCAAGAGACCCAGTACTTC

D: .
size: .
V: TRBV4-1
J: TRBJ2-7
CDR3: CASSQQRDYEQYF
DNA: TGCGCCAGCAGCCAACAACGGGACTACGAGCAGTACTTC

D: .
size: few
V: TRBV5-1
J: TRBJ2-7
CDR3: CASSSEGARGRQYF
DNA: TGCGCCAGCAGCTCCGAGGGCGCGCGAGGTCGGCAGTACTTC

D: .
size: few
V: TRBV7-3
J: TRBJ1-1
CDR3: CASSLEGFTEAFF
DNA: TGTGCCAGCAGCTTAGAGGGATTCACTGAAGCTTTCTTT

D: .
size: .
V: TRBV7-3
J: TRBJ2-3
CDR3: CASSLSPTDTQYF
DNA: TGCGCCAGCAGCTTGTCTCCCACAGATACGCAGTATTTT

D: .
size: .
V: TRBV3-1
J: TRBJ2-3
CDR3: CASSQDQYSSRLTDTQYF
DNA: TGTGCCAGCAGCCAAGATCAGTATTCCTCCCGACTCACAGATACGCAGTATTTT

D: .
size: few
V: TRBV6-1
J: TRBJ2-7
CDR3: CASSEARPYEQYF
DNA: TGTGCCAGCAGTGAAGCCCGCCCCTACGAGCAGTACTTC

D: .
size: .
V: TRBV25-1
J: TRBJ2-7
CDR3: CASSDTGLRLYEQYF
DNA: TGTGCCAGCAGTGACACAGGGCTGAGGCTCTACGAGCAGTACTTC

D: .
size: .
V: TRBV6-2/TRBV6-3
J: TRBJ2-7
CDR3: CAAIGPSPYEQYF
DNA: TGTGCCGCCATCGGGCCCTCCCCCTACGAGCAGTACTTC

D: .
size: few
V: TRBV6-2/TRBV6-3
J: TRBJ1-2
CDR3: CASNWGRGLYGYTF
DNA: TGTGCCAGCAACTGGGGCCGAGGGCTATATGGCTACACCTTC

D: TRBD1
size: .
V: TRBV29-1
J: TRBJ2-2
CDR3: CSVKDRGNTGELFF
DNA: TGCAGCGTCAAAGACAGGGGGAACACCGGGGAGCTGTTTTTT

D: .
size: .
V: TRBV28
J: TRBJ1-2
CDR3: CASSTSDTHYGYTF
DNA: TGTGCCAGCAGCACTTCAGACACCCACTATGGCTACACCTTC

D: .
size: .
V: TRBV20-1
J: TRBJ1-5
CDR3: CSARPRTATLSNQPQHF
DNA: TGCAGTGCTAGACCCCGGACAGCCACCCTTAGCAATCAGCCCCAGCATTTT

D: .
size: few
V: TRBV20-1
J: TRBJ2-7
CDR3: CSAGPPGSQYEQYF
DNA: TGCAGTGCCGGGCCCCCCGGGAGTCAGTACGAGCAGTACTTC

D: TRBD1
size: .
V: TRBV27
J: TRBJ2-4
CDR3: CASSPTGTVKNIQYF
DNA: TGTGCCAGCAGTCCCACCGGGACAGTTAAAAACATTCAGTACTTC

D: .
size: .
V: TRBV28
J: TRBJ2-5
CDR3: CASREGSSETQYF
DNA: TGTGCCAGCAGGGAAGGGTCGTCAGAGACCCAGTACTTC

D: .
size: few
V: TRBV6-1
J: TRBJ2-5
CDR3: CASSGESTGEQYF
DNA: TGTGCCAGCAGTGGTGAGAGCACGGGGGAGCAGTACTTC

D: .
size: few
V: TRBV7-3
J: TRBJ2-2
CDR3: CASSLTGQNTGELFF
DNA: TGTGCCAGCAGCTTAACGGGGCAGAACACCGGGGAGCTGTTTTTT

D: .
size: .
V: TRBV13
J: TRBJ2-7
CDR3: CASSFTTQQYF
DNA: TGTGCCAGCAGCTTCACGACCCAGCAGTACTTC

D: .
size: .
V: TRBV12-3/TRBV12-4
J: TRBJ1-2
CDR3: CASSLGFGTHNYGYTF
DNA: TGTGCCAGCAGTTTAGGTTTCGGGACGCACAACTATGGCTACACCTTC

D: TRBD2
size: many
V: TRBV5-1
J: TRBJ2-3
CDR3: CASSLGTSNTDTQYF
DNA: TGCGCCAGCAGCCTCGGGACTAGCAACACAGATACGCAGTATTTT